These T cell receptor beta chains were read from a single sample in a study of blood T cells in healthy people across ages. TCRdb reprocessed the 5' RACE reads via MiXCR and lists one record per CDR3 protein. The data contain roughly 1.7 million distinct CDR3 sequences, about 31% of them singletons. The material sequenced was blood. These receptors originate from a woman in her 30s in good health. The CDR3 runs from the conserved cysteine through the conserved F or W. The D gene is left open where the match is weak. For some rows the clone size is stated as once, few or many, or as a class when expanded; others skip it.

d_gene,j_gene,abundance,len,v_gene,CDR3aa,CDR3nt
TRBD2,TRBJ2-7,-,14,TRBV20-1,CSAGSGSDTYEQYF,TGCAGTGCTGGTAGCGGGAGCGATACCTACGAGCAGTACTTC
TRBD2,TRBJ2-7,few,17,TRBV20-1,CSASPPGLAGGTYEQYF,TGCAGTGCTAGCCCACCAGGACTAGCGGGGGGTACCTACGAGCAGTACTTC
-,TRBJ1-1,-,12,TRBV10-3,CASGDSIPEAFF,TGTGCCAGCGGAGACAGTATCCCTGAAGCTTTCTTT
TRBD2,TRBJ2-3,few,16,TRBV5-1,CASSFTLAATTDTQYF,TGCGCCAGCAGCTTTACCCTAGCGGCCACCACAGATACGCAGTATTTT
-,TRBJ2-7,-,13,TRBV30,CAWSVGPIYEQYF,TGTGCCTGGAGTGTTGGACCGATTTACGAGCAGTACTTC
TRBD2,TRBJ2-3,-,13,TRBV11-2,CASSLGEREPQYF,TGTGCCAGCAGCTTAGGCGAGCGGGAGCCGCAGTATTTT
TRBD1,TRBJ1-5,few,15,TRBV2,CASKGTGVGNQPQHF,TGTGCCAGCAAAGGGACAGGGGTGGGTAATCAGCCCCAGCATTTT
TRBD2,TRBJ2-2,-,16,TRBV6-5,CASSWGLVLNTGELFF,TGTGCCAGCAGTTGGGGACTAGTACTTAACACCGGGGAGCTGTTTTTT
-,TRBJ2-1,-,13,TRBV13,CASSPRDFNEQFF,TGTGCCAGCAGCCCCAGGGACTTCAATGAGCAGTTCTTC
-,TRBJ1-2,-,13,TRBV7-6,CVGSRGLDYGYTF,TGTGTCGGCAGCCGAGGTTTGGACTATGGCTACACCTTC
-,TRBJ2-4,many,17,TRBV28,CASSPAWGGLAKNIQYF,TGTGCCAGCAGTCCGGCGTGGGGGGGCCTAGCCAAAAACATTCAGTACTTC
TRBD2,TRBJ2-5,-,13,TRBV10-3,CAIRATSGETQYF,TGTGCCATCAGGGCCACTAGCGGAGAGACCCAGTACTTC